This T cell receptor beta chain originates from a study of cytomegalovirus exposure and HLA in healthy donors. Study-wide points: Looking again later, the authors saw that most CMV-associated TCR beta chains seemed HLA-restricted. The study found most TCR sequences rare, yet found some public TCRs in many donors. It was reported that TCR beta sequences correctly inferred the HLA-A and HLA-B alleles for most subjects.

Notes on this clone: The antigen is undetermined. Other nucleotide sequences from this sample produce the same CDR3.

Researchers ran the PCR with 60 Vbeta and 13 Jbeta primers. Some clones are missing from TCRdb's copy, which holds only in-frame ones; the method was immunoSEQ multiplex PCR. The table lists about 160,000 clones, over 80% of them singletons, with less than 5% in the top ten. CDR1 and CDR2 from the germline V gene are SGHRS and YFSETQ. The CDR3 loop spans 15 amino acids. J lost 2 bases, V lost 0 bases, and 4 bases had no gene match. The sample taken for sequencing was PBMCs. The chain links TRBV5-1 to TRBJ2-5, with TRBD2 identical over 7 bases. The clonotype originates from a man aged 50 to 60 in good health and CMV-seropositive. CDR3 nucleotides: TGCGCCAGCAGCTTGGGGTCTAGCGGACAAGAGACCCAGTACTTC. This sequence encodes CASSLGSSGQETQYF. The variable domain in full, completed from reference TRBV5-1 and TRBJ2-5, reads KAGVTQTPRYLIKTRGQQVTLSCSPISGHRSVSWYQQTPGQGLQFLFEYFSETQRNKGNFPGRFSGRQFSNSRSEMNVSTLELGDSALYLCASSLGSSGQETQYFGPGTRLLVL.